This T cell receptor beta chain was retrieved from a study of neoadjuvant anti-PD-1 for oral cavity cancer. Study-level results: Post-nivolumab, blood T cell clonality was significantly elevated in non-responders.

Repertoires were generated with immunoSEQ multiplex PCR, while TCRdb's copy carries only in-frame clones and drops some. The data show about 14,000 clones, about 64% seen once. V was shortened by 2 bases and J by 5 bases, with 13 bases between the two germline ends. In germline, CDR1 is SGHRS, CDR2 YFSETQ. The CDR3 runs 14 residues. A note on this clone: What it binds is not known.

J is TRBJ2-5 and V is TRBV5-1; D might be TRBD1 (5 bases). The specimen comprised PBMCs, sampled before nivolumab (anti-PD-1) treatment. The TCR comes from a person between 40 and 79 years old with oral cavity squamous cell carcinoma. The CDR3 reads CASSFQGFQETQYF. The DNA for the CDR3 is TGCGCCAGCAGCTTCCAGGGTTTTCAGGAGACCCAGTACTTC.